Given below is one T cell receptor beta chain in context. This sample was taken from a study of identical twins' blood T cells. TCRdb re-called the 5' RACE reads through MiXCR, storing one row per CDR3 protein. Counted here are a few hundred thousand distinct CDR3 sequences, around 30% occurring once; the ten biggest clones make up roughly 6.1%. The CDR3 spans 13 residues. Germline assignment: CDR1 SQVTM and CDR2 ANQGSEA. This chain links TRBV29-1 with TRBJ1-1; D unclear. The sample was PBMCs. This receptor was identified in a woman between 18 and 49 years old in good health. DNA for the CDR3: TGCAGAGCCGCGAGTGTGGTTAACACTGAAGCTTTCTTT. This gives the protein CRAASVVNTEAFF.